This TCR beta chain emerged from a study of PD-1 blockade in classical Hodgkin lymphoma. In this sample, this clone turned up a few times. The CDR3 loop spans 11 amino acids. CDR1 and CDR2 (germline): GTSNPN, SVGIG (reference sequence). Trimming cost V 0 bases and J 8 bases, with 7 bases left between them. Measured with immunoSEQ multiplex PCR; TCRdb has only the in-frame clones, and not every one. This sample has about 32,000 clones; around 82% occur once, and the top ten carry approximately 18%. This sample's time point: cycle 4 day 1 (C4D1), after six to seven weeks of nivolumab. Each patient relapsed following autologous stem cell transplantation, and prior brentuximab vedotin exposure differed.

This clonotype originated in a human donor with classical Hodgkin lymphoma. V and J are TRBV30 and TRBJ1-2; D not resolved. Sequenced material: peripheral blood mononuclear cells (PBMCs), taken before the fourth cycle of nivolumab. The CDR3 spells CAWSVQFGYTF. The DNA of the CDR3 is TGTGCCTGGAGTGTTCAGTTCGGCTACACCTTC.